These 17 T cell receptor beta chains came from one sample sequenced in a study of T cells in Graves' hyperthyroidism and ophthalmopathy. TCR beta CDR3 regions were amplified from RNA. In the first-round RT-PCR of the TCR CDR3, the HTBI primer set was used. TCRdb reanalysed the multiplex PCR reads using MiXCR and keeps one entry per CDR3 protein. The table lists hundreds of thousands of distinct CDR3 sequences, approximately 15% of them singletons. The sample comprised blood. These receptors came from a woman between 45 and 60 years old with Graves' ophthalmopathy.

This clonotype occurred once. This may arise from a read error, as a much more abundant clone is one base away. The V gene is TRBV15, the J gene TRBJ1-5; a weak D match, TRBD1 (6 bases). The CDR3 is 15 residues long. CDR1 is LNHNV and CDR2 is YYDKDF in the germline V gene (reference sequence). This CDR3 is CAASSSGTSNQPQHF. CDR3 sequence (DNA): TGTGCCGCCAGCAGTTCCGGGACAAGCAATCAGCCCCAGCATTTT. The full variable domain, completed using reference TRBV15 and TRBJ1-5, is DAMVIQNPRYQVTQFGKPVTLSCSQTLNHNVMYWYQQKSSQAPKLLFHYYDKDFNNEADTPDNFQSRRPNTSFCFLDIRSPGLGDTAMYLCAASSSGTSNQPQHFGDGTRLSIL.

This clonotype appeared many times. The gene calls are TRBV29-1 and TRBJ1-1, with D tentatively TRBD1 (5 bases). The CDR3 totals 15 residues. Trimming stripped 7 bases from V and 4 bases from J, with 22 bases between. CDR1 and CDR2 (germline): SQVTM, ANQGSEA. The CDR3, as DNA: TGCAGCGGGGTTATGGTCCGGGGCGGACGCACTGAAGCTTTCTTT. It codes for CSGVMVRGGRTEAFF.

V is TRBV13 and J is TRBJ2-1; 7 bases agree with TRBD1. The CDR3 totals 16 residues. Germline values: CDR1 PRHDT, CDR2 FYEKMQ (reference sequence). Germline trimming cut 1 base from V and 12 bases from J; bases unmatched to any gene: 15. Written as DNA, the CDR3 is TGTGCCAGCAGCTTAGAAGGGGGCAGGGAGCCGGCTGGGCAGTTCTTC. It translates to CASSLEGGREPAGQFF.

This clonotype was seen at least ten times. The genes are TRBV5-6 and TRBJ2-3, with 7 bases that match TRBD1. Unmatched junction bases numbered 8, after V lost 4 bases and J lost 6 bases. The CDR3 is made up of 14 amino acids. Germline CDR1 and CDR2: SGHDT and YYEEEE. The chain's CDR3 is CASSGTGTADTQYF. The CDR3 DNA is TGTGCCAGCAGCGGGACCGGGACAGCTGATACGCAGTATTTT.

This clonotype was counted many times. V usage is TRBV3-1 and J usage is TRBJ2-5; D remains unclear. V was shortened by 4 bases and J by 4 bases, with 7 bases between the two germline ends. Germline values: CDR1 LGHDT, CDR2 YNNKEL (reference sequence). The CDR3 totals 12 residues. The CDR3 is CASSPRAETQYF. Written as DNA, the CDR3 is TGTGCCAGCAGCCCCCGGGCAGAGACCCAGTACTTC.

This clonotype was counted ten times or more. The J gene is TRBJ2-1, the V gene TRBV11-2; 13 bases are a match to TRBD2. With V trimmed by 6 bases and J by 8 bases, 13 bases remained unmatched. The CDR3 is 17 residues long. Looked up from germline, CDR1 is SGHAT and CDR2 is FQNNGV. CDR3 sequence reads: CASRTNRLAGGLDEQFF. The CDR3 region has the DNA TGTGCCAGCAGAACCAATCGACTAGCGGGAGGTCTGGATGAGCAGTTCTTC.

This clonotype was detected many times. This chain joins TRBV7-2 and TRBJ2-7, with no clear D. This CDR3 region has 14 residues. Trimming pared 6 bases from V and 2 bases from J, leaving 14 bases between. Germline V gene sequence: CDR1 SGHTA, CDR2 FQGNSA. In DNA form, the CDR3 reads TGTGCCAGCAGTCTTACCCGGGTCACCTACGAGCAGTACTTC. Translated: CASSLTRVTYEQYF.

There are many counts of this clonotype. In DNA form, the CDR3 reads TGCAGTGCTAGAGACAGGCCAGGAGGGTGGGTAGGGGAAGAGACCCAGTACTTC. Its translation is CSARDRPGGWVGEETQYF. The V call is TRBV20-1, the J call TRBJ2-5; tentative D call: TRBD2 (6 bases). This CDR3 contains 18 residues. The germline V and J ends were trimmed by 0 bases and 3 bases, with 23 bases remaining between them. Germline CDR1 reads DFQATT; CDR2 reads SNEGSKA (reference sequence).

This clonotype has at least ten counts. The genes are TRBV28 and TRBJ1-2; 7 bases are a match to TRBD1. The CDR3 consists of 13 residues. Germline values: CDR1 MDHEN, CDR2 SYDVKM. V shed 4 bases, J shed 3 bases, and the junction held 2 bases outside the gene matches. As DNA, the CDR3 is TGTGCCAGCAGTTACGGGACAGACTATGGCTACACCTTC. This codes for CASSYGTDYGYTF.

The sample holds many counts of this clonotype. CDR3 sequence: CASSSRTGVETQYF. The CDR3 nucleotides are TGTGCCAGCAGTTCCCGGACAGGGGTTGAGACCCAGTACTTC. This rearrangement joins TRBV28 to TRBJ2-5, with 9 bases that match TRBD1. V trimming: 4 bases; J trimming: 5 bases; junction bases outside the gene matches: 5. Germline V CDR1 and CDR2: MDHEN, SYDVKM. This CDR3 region has 14 residues.

The rearrangement links TRBV12-5 to TRBJ1-5; D is undetermined. The CDR3 runs 18 residues. Germline assignment: CDR1 LGHNT and CDR2 FRNRAP. Trimming stripped 1 base from V and 0 bases from J, with 16 bases between. CDR3 amino acids: CASGLARSSQHSNQPQHF. Written as DNA, the CDR3 is TGTGCTAGTGGTTTGGCCCGGAGCAGTCAGCATAGCAATCAGCCCCAGCATTTT.

This clonotype has only a few counts. The chain uses TRBV28 and TRBJ2-2; 7 bases are shared with TRBD1. There are 15 residues in the CDR3. Germline V lookup: CDR1 MDHEN, CDR2 SYDVKM. Trimming removed 5 bases from V and 1 base from J; junction bases left unmatched: 4. CDR3 DNA sequence: TGTGCCAGCAGTATGGGACAGTTGAACACCGGGGAGCTGTTTTTT. Amino acid sequence: CASSMGQLNTGELFF.

This clonotype was seen many times. V and J are TRBV5-1 and TRBJ2-1, with 11 bases matching TRBD1. Germline V lookup: CDR1 SGHRS, CDR2 YFSETQ. V shed 4 bases, J shed 5 bases, and the junction held 5 bases outside the gene matches. This CDR3 has 15 residues. CDR3 protein: CASSPGQGGNNEQFF. CDR3 coding DNA: TGCGCCAGCAGCCCGGGACAGGGGGGAAACAATGAGCAGTTCTTC.

In regard to this clonotype: Compared with germline, one end of the junction differs, possibly owing to a read error. V usage is TRBV27 and J usage is TRBJ2-1; perhaps TRBD2 as D (6 bases). Germline CDR1 is MNHEY and CDR2 is SMNVEV (reference sequence). The CDR3 runs to 13 residues. The CDR3 loop is CVSTFRGWNEQFF. In DNA form, the CDR3 reads TGTGTCAGCACTTTTCGGGGGTGGAATGAGCAGTTCTTC.

The chain uses TRBV20-1 and TRBJ2-5, with no clear D. This CDR3 has 11 residues. The germline V gene encodes CDR1 DFQATT and CDR2 SNEGSKA (reference sequence). The CDR3 region is CRPAKQETQYF. The CDR3 coding sequence is TGCAGGCCGGCTAAACAAGAGACCCAGTACTTC.

This clonotype was seen at least ten times. V is TRBV11-2 and J is TRBJ2-5; 8 bases map to TRBD1. Germline CDR1 is SGHAT and CDR2 is FQNNGV. Germline trimming cut 1 base from V and 5 bases from J; bases unmatched to any gene: 18. This CDR3 is 19 amino acids long. In nucleotides, the CDR3 is TGTGCCAGCAGCTTAGCCCCTTTCTCCAGGGGGCCCCGGGGGGAGACCCAGTACTTC. Translation gives CASSLAPFSRGPRGETQYF.

The rearrangement joins TRBV11-3 to TRBJ1-2; D is undetermined. V was trimmed by 1 base and J by 6 bases, leaving 12 bases between them. From germline, CDR1 is SGHNT and CDR2 YENEEA. CDR3 length equals 14 residues. The CDR3 nucleotides read TGTGCCAGCAGCTTAGTAACTTCATCCGATGGCTACACCTTC. It codes for CASSLVTSSDGYTF.